This T cell receptor (beta chain) is drawn from a study of cytomegalovirus exposure and HLA in healthy donors. Study-wide results and limits: Reportedly, a later analysis found an Asian-associated ancestry cluster had fewer N-insertions than the approximately 700-donor mean.

The trim removed 7 bases at V and 7 bases at J, leaving 8 bases unmatched. This CDR3 region has 15 residues. Germline CDR1 WSHSY, CDR2 SAAADI. PCR involved 60 Vbeta and 13 Jbeta primers. TCRdb keeps only in-frame clones here, not all; method: immunoSEQ multiplex PCR. The sample comprises 100,000 to 150,000 clones, 74% of which are singletons, and almost 6% rests with the top ten. This clone came up a few times. As yet, its antigen is unknown. Sequencing was performed on PBMCs. This sequence originates from a woman between 45 and 60 years old in good health and CMV-seropositive. The V and J genes are TRBV10-2 and TRBJ1-5; 12 positions match TRBD1. Here the CDR3 DNA reads TGCGCCAGCACACCGGGACAGGGGGCAGGACAGCCCCAGCATTTT. Translated, it gives CASTPGQGAGQPQHF.